This entry lists 17 T cell receptor beta chains sequenced from one sample in a study of shared clonotypes between healthy human individuals. Measured with immunoSEQ multiplex PCR; TCRdb has only the in-frame clones, and not every one. The sample gives millions of clones, roughly 91% of which show up once; under 2% is in the top ten. In the naive CD8 group, cells lacked CD45RO and were positively selected for CCR7, so terminally differentiated effector memory CD45RA+ cells were left out. Sequencing was performed on naive CD8+ T cells from PBMCs. The receptors were gathered from a man between 18 and 35 years old in good health. Some clones in this sample may be carry-over from other donors' samples.

This chain uses TRBV27 with TRBJ2-7; TRBD1 agrees at 8 bases. J gave up 4 bases and V 8 bases, and 7 bases lay outside the gene matches. The CDR3 totals 13 residues. Germline lookup yields CDR1 MNHEY and CDR2 SMNVEV (reference sequence). For the CDR3, the DNA is TGTGCCAGCGGGACAGGAAACCGGTACGAGCAGTACTTC. Protein product: CASGTGNRYEQYF.

The rearrangement joins TRBV6-5 to TRBJ1-4; tentative D call: TRBD1 (5 bases). The CDR3 totals 14 residues. Trimming left V 2 bases short and J 7 bases short, with 11 bases between. Germline lookup yields CDR1 MNHEY and CDR2 SVGAGI. As DNA, the CDR3 is TGTGCCAGCAGTTACGGGGGGGTGGGTGAAAAACTGTTTTTT. Encoded protein: CASSYGGVGEKLFF.

The genes are TRBV6-1 and TRBJ2-2; 12 bases map to TRBD1. Germline lookup yields CDR1 MNHNS and CDR2 SASEGT. There are 18 residues in the CDR3. Losses at the gene ends were 2 bases for V and 7 bases for J; bases not matched to a gene: 11. CDR3 coding DNA: TGTGCCAGCAGTGAACGACCCCCGGGACAGGGGGCTCGCGGGGAGCTGTTTTTT. Translating gives CASSERPPGQGARGELFF.

This clone was recorded only once. This sequence joins TRBV27 and TRBJ2-1; TRBD2 is a possible D gene (6 bases). Deletions cut 7 bases from V and 0 bases from J, with 13 bases between. Germline V gives CDR1 MNHEY, CDR2 SMNVEV (reference sequence). This CDR3 is 15 amino acids long. CDR3 in DNA: TGTGCCAGCACCCATCGGGGGAGCTCCTACAATGAGCAGTTCTTC. Translation gives CASTHRGSSYNEQFF.

The rearrangement uses TRBV4-1 and TRBJ2-7; TRBD1 might be the D (6 bases). Between the trimmed V and J ends, which lost 1 base and 2 bases, there was a span of 12 bases. Germline V gene sequence: CDR1 MGHRA, CDR2 YSYEKL. This CDR3 contains 15 residues. CDR3 sequence: CASSQVTGQPYEQYF. The CDR3 nucleotides read TGCGCCAGCAGCCAAGTGACAGGCCAACCCTACGAGCAGTACTTC.

This clone was counted a single time. The identical CDR3 is also encoded by other nucleotide sequences in the sample. The chain employs TRBV7-3 and TRBJ1-2; D is possibly TRBD1 (5 bases). Germline V gene sequence: CDR1 SGHTA, CDR2 FQGTGA. The CDR3 has 13 amino acids. V lost 0 bases, J lost 3 bases, and 5 bases lay in between. CDR3 residues: CASSLTGDYGYTF. The DNA of the CDR3 is TGTGCCAGCAGCTTAACGGGGGACTATGGCTACACCTTC. Using reference TRBV7-3 and TRBJ1-2 for the parts outside the CDR3, the full variable domain is GAGVSQTPSNKVTEKGKYVELRCDPISGHTALYWYRQSLGQGPEFLIYFQGTGAADDSGLPNDRFFAVRPEGSVSTLKIQRTERGDSAVYLCASSLTGDYGYTFGSGTRLTVV.

The J gene is TRBJ1-5, the V gene TRBV28; possibly TRBD1 for D (5 bases). Germline CDR1 and CDR2: MDHEN and SYDVKM. This CDR3 spans 18 amino acids. Trimming removed 6 bases from V and 6 bases from J, with 27 bases in between. The CDR3 protein is CASRQYLRGPRGFQPQHF. The CDR3, as DNA: TGTGCCAGCAGGCAATACCTCCGGGGCCCACGGGGGTTTCAGCCCCAGCATTTT.

The gene calls are TRBV7-6 and TRBJ2-1; the match to TRBD2 covers 10 bases. Germline V gives CDR1 SGHVS, CDR2 FNYEAQ. The V and J ends lost 5 bases and 5 bases, in that order; junction bases with no gene match: 6. The CDR3 totals 15 residues. This CDR3 is CASSPLAGAHNEQFF. The CDR3 nucleotides are TGTGCCAGCAGCCCCCTAGCGGGAGCCCACAATGAGCAGTTCTTC.

The rearrangement links TRBV4-1 to TRBJ2-1; 9 bases are a match to TRBD2. V gave up 2 bases and J gave up 9 bases; unmatched junction bases: 8. The CDR3 extends over 15 amino acids. CDR1 is MGHRA and CDR2 is YSYEKL in the germline V gene. This CDR3 is CASSQNGREGVEQFF. The CDR3 nucleotides read TGCGCCAGCAGCCAAAATGGGCGGGAGGGGGTTGAGCAGTTCTTC.

Concerning this clone: Other nucleotide sequences in the sample specify the same CDR3. This sequence joins TRBV11-2 and TRBJ2-7, with TRBD2 matching 7 bases. Looked up from germline, CDR1 is SGHAT and CDR2 is FQNNGV. The CDR3 is 12 residues long. Trimming took 4 bases from V and 3 from J; bases not matched to a gene: 0. CDR3 loop: CASSWTSYEQYF. The DNA for the CDR3 is TGTGCCAGCAGCTGGACTAGCTACGAGCAGTACTTC. The full variable domain, in which reference TRBV11-2 and TRBJ2-7 provide the parts outside the CDR3, is EAGVAQSPRYKIIEKRQSVAFWCNPISGHATLYWYQQILGQGPKLLIQFQNNGVVDDSQLPKDRFSAERLKGVDSTLKIQPAKLEDSAVYLCASSWTSYEQYFGPGTRLTVT.

The V gene is TRBV6-1, the J gene TRBJ1-6; 9 nucleotides match TRBD1. The germline V gene encodes CDR1 MNHNS and CDR2 SASEGT. J was trimmed by 4 bases and V by 4 bases; bases with no gene match: 5. The CDR3 has 16 residues. The CDR3 DNA reads TGTGCCAGCAGTGGGGGGGACAGGGAATATAATTCACCCCTCCACTTT. It codes for CASSGGDREYNSPLHF.

The V gene is TRBV4-3, the J gene TRBJ2-1; D remains ambiguous. From germline, CDR1 is LGHNA and CDR2 YSLEER. Deletions cut 0 bases from V and 9 bases from J, with 9 bases between. The CDR3 is made up of 13 amino acids. The CDR3 region is CASSQDYESEQFF. In nucleotides, the CDR3 is TGCGCCAGCAGCCAAGATTATGAAAGTGAGCAGTTCTTC.

As regards this clone: Other DNA sequences in the sample encode the same CDR3. The genes are TRBV9 and TRBJ2-3, with D perhaps TRBD1 (6 bases). Germline V gene sequence: CDR1 SGDLS, CDR2 YYNGEE. This CDR3 comprises 13 residues. V was clipped by 0 bases and J by 6 bases, with 8 bases between them. The CDR3 reads CASSVGGRDTQYF. The CDR3 DNA sequence: TGTGCCAGCAGCGTAGGGGGGCGTGATACGCAGTATTTT.

This clone was picked up one time. The chain links TRBV5-1 to TRBJ2-4; no firm D call. Trimming cost V 0 bases and J 4 bases, with 8 bases left between them. Germline CDR1 and CDR2: SGHRS and YFSETQ. The CDR3 is 14 residues long. CDR3: CASSLGNGKNIQYF. For the CDR3, the DNA is TGCGCCAGCAGCTTGGGGAACGGGAAAAACATTCAGTACTTC. The variable domain in full, completed from reference TRBV5-1 and TRBJ2-4, reads KAGVTQTPRYLIKTRGQQVTLSCSPISGHRSVSWYQQTPGQGLQFLFEYFSETQRNKGNFPGRFSGRQFSNSRSEMNVSTLELGDSALYLCASSLGNGKNIQYFGAGTRLSVL.

The chain joins TRBV9 to TRBJ1-3; D ambiguous. The CDR3 length is 16 residues. V lost 1 base and J 0 bases, leaving 11 bases between the germline ends. Germline assignment: CDR1 SGDLS and CDR2 YYNGEE. The DNA of the CDR3 is TGTGCCAGCAGCGTAAGCATGAGCCGCTCTGGAAACACCATATATTTT. This encodes CASSVSMSRSGNTIYF.

V usage is TRBV6-5 and J usage is TRBJ1-2; D call uncertain. The V gene lost 6 bases and the J gene lost 7 bases, with 15 bases spanning the gap. This CDR3 is 13 amino acids long. Germline lookup yields CDR1 MNHEY and CDR2 SVGAGI. The CDR3 spells CASRDTPTGGYTF. CDR3 coding DNA: TGTGCCAGCAGAGACACCCCAACGGGTGGCTACACCTTC.

This clone has only one observation. The chain combines TRBV30 with TRBJ2-7; 8 bases line up with TRBD2. CDR1 and CDR2 (germline): GTSNPN, SVGIG (reference sequence). After removal of 0 bases from V and 3 bases from J, the junction contained 13 bases not matched to a gene. The CDR3 is made up of 17 amino acids. CDR3 sequence: CAWSVLQRESILYEQYF. CDR3 nucleotide sequence: TGTGCCTGGAGTGTACTTCAGCGGGAGTCGATTCTCTACGAGCAGTACTTC. The whole variable domain, remainder taken from reference TRBV30 and TRBJ2-7, is SQTIHQWPATLVQPVGSPLSLECTVEGTSNPNLYWYRQAAGRGLQLLFYSVGIGQISSEVPQNLSASRPQDRQFILSSKKLLLSDSGFYLCAWSVLQRESILYEQYFGPGTRLTVT.